This T cell receptor (beta chain) originates from a study of shared clonotypes between healthy human individuals. Findings and caveats of the study: Between a few donors, naive CD4 clonotypes were shared at a level of roughly 5.5%. Clonotype sharing among donors, it was expected, would be affected by sequencing depth. Rarefaction curves obtained for sorted subsets showed sequencing incomplete despite large depth.

Trimming shortened V by 4 bases and J by 4 bases, and 8 bases separated the two germline ends. Germline V gives CDR1 KGHSH, CDR2 LQKENI. The CDR3 sequence is 13 residues long. For each subset, genomic DNA was distributed in equal portions over several immunoSEQ plates. The data were produced by immunoSEQ multiplex PCR, yet TCRdb's version contains in-frame clones alone and is incomplete. The table lists over 1.5 million clones, under 99% of them singletons. A note on this clone: Its antigen is still unknown.

This rearrangement joins TRBV18 to TRBJ1-5; D is perhaps TRBD1 (6 bases). The sample was naive CD4+ T cells sorted from blood. Subset described: CD45RA+ positively selected. This receptor was taken from a man in his thirties or forties in good health. In DNA, the CDR3 is TGTGCCAGCTCACATGACAGGAATCAGCCCCAGCATTTT. It translates to CASSHDRNQPQHF.